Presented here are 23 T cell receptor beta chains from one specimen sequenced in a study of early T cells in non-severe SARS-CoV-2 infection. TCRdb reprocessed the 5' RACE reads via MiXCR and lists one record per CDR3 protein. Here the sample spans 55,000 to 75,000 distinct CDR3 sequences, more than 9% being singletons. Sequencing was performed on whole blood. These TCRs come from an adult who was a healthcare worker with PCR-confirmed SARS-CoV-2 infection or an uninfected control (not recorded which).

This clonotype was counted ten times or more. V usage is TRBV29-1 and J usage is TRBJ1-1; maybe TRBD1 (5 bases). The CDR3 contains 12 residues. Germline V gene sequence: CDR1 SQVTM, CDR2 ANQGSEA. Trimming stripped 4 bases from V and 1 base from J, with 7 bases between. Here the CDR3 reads CSVAGKNTEAFF. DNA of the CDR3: TGCAGCGTTGCAGGGAAGAACACTGAAGCTTTCTTT.

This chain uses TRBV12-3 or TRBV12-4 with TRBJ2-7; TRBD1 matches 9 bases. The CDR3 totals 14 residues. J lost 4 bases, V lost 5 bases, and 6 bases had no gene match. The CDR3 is CASSHRGLGYEQYF. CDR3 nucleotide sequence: TGTGCCAGCAGTCACAGGGGGCTCGGGTACGAGCAGTACTTC.

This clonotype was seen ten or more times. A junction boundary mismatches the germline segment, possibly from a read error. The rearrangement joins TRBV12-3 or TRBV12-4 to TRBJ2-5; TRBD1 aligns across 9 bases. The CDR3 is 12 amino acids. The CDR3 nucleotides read TGTGCCAGCAGTTTAGGAGGGACAGGGAAGAACTTC. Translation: CASSLGGTGKNF.

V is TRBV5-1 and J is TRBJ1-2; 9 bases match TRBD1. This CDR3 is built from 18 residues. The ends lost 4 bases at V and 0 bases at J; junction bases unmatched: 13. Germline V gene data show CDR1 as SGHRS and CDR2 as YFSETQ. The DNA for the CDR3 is TGCGCCAGCAGCCCTACCCCGGGACAGGGTCTCGCTAACTATGGCTACACCTTC. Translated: CASSPTPGQGLANYGYTF.

CDR3 nucleotides: TGTGCCAGCTCACCAACAGGGGGCATCGCAGATACGCAGTATTTT. This translates into CASSPTGGIADTQYF. The chain is built from TRBV18 and TRBJ2-3; 9 nucleotides align to TRBD1. This CDR3 has 15 residues. The V gene end was trimmed by 2 bases and the J gene end by 4 bases; junction bases not matched to a gene: 4. The germline V gene encodes CDR1 KGHSH and CDR2 LQKENI.

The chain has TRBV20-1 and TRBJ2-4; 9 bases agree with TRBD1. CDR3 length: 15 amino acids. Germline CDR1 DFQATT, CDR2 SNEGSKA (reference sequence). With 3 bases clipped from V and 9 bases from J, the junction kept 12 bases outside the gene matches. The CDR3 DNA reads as TGCAGTGCTAGTCTAGGGGGGACAGGGAGGGGCATTCAGTACTTC. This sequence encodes CSASLGGTGRGIQYF.

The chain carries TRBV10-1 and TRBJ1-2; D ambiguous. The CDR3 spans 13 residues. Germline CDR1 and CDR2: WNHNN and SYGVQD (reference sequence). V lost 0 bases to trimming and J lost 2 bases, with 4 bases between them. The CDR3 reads CASSESGNYGYTF. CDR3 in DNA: TGCGCCAGCAGTGAGTCGGGGAACTATGGCTACACCTTC.

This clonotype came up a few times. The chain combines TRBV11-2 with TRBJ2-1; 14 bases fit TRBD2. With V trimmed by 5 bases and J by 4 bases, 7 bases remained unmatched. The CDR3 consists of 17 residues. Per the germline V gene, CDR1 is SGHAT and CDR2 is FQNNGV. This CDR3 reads CASSRGLAGGKYNEQFF. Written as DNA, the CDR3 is TGTGCCAGCAGCCGCGGACTAGCGGGGGGTAAATACAATGAGCAGTTCTTC. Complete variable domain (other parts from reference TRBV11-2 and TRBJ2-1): EAGVAQSPRYKIIEKRQSVAFWCNPISGHATLYWYQQILGQGPKLLIQFQNNGVVDDSQLPKDRFSAERLKGVDSTLKIQPAKLEDSAVYLCASSRGLAGGKYNEQFFGPGTRLTVL.

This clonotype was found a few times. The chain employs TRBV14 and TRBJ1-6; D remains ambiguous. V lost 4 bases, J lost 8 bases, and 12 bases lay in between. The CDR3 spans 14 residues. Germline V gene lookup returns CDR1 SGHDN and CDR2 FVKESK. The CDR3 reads CASSPGRLYSPLHF. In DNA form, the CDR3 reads TGTGCCAGCAGCCCTGGACGGCTTTATTCACCCCTCCACTTT.

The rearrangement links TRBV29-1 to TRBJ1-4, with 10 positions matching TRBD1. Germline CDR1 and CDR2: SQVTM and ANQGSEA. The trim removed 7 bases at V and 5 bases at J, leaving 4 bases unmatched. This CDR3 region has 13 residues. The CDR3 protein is CSAGGQGNEKLFF. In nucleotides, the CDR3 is TGCAGCGCGGGGGGACAGGGGAATGAAAAACTGTTTTTT. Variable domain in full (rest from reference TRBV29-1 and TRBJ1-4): SAVISQKPSRDICQRGTSLTIQCQVDSQVTMMFWYRQQPGQSLTLIATANQGSEATYESGFVIDKFPISRPNLTFSTLTVSNMSPEDSSIYLCSAGGQGNEKLFFGSGTQLSVL.

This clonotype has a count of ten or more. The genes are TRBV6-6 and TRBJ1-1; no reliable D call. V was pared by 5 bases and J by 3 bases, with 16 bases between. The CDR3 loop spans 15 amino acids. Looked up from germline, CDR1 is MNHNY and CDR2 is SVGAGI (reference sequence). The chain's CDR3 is CASSTPKIGDTEAFF. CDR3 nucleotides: TGTGCCAGCAGTACACCCAAGATTGGGGACACTGAAGCTTTCTTT.

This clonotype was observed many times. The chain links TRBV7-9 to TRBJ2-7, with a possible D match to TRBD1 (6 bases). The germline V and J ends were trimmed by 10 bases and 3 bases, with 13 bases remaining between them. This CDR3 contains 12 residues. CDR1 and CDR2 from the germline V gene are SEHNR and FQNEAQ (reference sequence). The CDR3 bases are TGTGCCACCTCCCCACAGGGCTACGAGCAGTACTTC. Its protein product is CATSPQGYEQYF.

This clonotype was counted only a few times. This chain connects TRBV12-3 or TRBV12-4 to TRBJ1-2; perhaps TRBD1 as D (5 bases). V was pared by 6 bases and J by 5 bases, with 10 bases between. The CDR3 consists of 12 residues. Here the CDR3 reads CASSLPGYGYTF. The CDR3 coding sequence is TGTGCCAGCAGCCTCCCAGGGTATGGCTACACCTTC.

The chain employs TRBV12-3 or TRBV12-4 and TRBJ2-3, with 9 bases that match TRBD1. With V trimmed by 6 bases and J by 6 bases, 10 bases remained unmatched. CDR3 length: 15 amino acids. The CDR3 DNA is TGTGCCAGCAGCGGTCCGGGACAGGGTTCGGATACGCAGTATTTT. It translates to CASSGPGQGSDTQYF.

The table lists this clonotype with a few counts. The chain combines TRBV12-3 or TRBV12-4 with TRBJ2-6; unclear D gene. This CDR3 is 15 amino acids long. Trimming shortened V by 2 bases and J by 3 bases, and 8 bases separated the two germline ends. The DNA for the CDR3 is TGTGCCAGCAGTTTACGCCCTTTTGGGGCCAACGTCCTGACTTTC. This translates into CASSLRPFGANVLTF.

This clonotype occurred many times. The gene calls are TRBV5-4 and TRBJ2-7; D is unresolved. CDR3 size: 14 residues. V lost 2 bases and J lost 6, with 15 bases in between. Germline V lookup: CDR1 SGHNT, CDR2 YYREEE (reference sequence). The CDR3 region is CASSFLPESSEQYF. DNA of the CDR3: TGTGCCAGCAGCTTTCTTCCCGAGAGCTCCGAGCAGTACTTC.

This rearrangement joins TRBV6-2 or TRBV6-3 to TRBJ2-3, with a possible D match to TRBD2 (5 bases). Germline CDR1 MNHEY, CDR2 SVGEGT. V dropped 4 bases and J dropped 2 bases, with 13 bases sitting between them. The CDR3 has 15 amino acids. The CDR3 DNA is TGTGCCAGCAGTTCCCATGGCGGGTCCACAGATACGCAGTATTTT. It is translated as CASSSHGGSTDTQYF.

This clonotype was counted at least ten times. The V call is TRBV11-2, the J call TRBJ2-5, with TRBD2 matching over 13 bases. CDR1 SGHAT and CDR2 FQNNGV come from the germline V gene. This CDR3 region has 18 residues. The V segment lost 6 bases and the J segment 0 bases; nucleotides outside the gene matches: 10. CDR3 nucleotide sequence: TGTGCCAGCAGGGGGACTAGCGGGGCCATTATGCACCAAGAGACCCAGTACTTC. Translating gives CASRGTSGAIMHQETQYF.

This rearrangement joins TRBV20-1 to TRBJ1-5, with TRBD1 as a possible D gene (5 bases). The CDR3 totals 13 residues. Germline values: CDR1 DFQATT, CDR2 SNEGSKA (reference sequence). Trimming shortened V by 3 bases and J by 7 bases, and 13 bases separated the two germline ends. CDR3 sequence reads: CSARLGRDQPQHF. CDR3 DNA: TGCAGTGCTAGGCTAGGAAGGGACCAGCCCCAGCATTTT.

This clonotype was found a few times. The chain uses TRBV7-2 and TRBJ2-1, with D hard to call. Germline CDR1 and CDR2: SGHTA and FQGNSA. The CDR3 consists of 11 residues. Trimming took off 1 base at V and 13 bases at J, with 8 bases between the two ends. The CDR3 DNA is TGTGCCAGCAGCTTAGGGATAGGTCAGTTCTTC. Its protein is CASSLGIGQFF.

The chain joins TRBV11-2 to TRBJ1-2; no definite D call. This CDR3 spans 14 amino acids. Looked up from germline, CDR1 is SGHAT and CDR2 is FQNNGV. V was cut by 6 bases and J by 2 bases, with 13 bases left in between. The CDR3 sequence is CASSTSGPNYGYTF. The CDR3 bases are TGTGCCAGCAGTACATCCGGGCCCAACTATGGCTACACCTTC.

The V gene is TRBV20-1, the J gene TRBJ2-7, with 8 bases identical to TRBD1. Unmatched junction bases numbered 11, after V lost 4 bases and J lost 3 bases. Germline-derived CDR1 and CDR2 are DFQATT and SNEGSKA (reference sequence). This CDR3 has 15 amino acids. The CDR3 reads CSAIVDRGYHYEQYF. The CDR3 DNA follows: TGCAGTGCTATCGTCGACAGGGGATACCACTACGAGCAGTACTTC.

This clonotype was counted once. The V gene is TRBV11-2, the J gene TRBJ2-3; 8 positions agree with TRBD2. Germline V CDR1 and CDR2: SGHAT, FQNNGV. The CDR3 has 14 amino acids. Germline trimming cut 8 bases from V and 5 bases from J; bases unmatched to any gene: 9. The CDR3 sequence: CASSRGAAKDTQYF. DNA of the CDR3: TGTGCCAGCTCGCGGGGGGCCGCGAAAGATACGCAGTATTTT.